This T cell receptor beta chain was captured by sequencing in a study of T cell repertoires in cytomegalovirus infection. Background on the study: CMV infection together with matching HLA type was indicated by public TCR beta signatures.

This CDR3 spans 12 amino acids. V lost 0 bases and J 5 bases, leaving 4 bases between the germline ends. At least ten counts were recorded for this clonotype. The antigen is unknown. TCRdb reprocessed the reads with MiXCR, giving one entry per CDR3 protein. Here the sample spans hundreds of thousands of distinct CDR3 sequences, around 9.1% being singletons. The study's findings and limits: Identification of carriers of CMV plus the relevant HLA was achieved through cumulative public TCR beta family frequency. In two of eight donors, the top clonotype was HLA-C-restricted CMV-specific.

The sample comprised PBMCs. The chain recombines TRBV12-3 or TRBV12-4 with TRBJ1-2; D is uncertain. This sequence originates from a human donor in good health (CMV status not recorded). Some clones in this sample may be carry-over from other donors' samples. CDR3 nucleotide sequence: TGTGCCAGCAGTTTAGCACGTTATGGCTACACCTTC. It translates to CASSLARYGYTF.